Sequencing of this T cell receptor beta chain was carried out in a study of blood T cell repertoires in COVID-19. About the study: Whether acute or convalescent, the COVID-19 samples came from the United States, Italy and Spain.

Repertoires were generated with immunoSEQ multiplex PCR, while TCRdb's copy carries only in-frame clones and drops some. The table lists under 250,000 clones, roughly 86% of them singletons. This CDR3 has 13 residues. V was cut by 7 bases and J by 5 bases, with 17 bases left in between. Germline CDR1 SQVTM, CDR2 ANQGSEA. J is TRBJ1-1 and V is TRBV29-1; D uncertain. Sequenced: peripheral blood. This TCR was recovered from a woman in her seventies with active or convalescent COVID-19. The CDR3 DNA reads TGCAGCGCGACCTTCTGGACTGAGACTGAAGCTTTCTTT. It codes for CSATFWTETEAFF.